Sequencing of this TCR beta chain was carried out in a study of radiotherapy plus CTLA-4 blockade in lung cancer. TCRdb keeps only in-frame clones here, not all; method: immunoSEQ multiplex PCR. The sample lists about 45,000 clones, roughly 60% occurring once. Only a few counts were recorded for this clone. The junction shows a germline mismatch at one end, possibly a read error. Germline V gene sequence: CDR1 SGHVS, CDR2 FQNEAQ. The CDR3 is 13 amino acids. The rearrangement links TRBV7-8 to TRBJ2-7; TRBD2 matches 12 bases. This sample comprised peripheral blood, obtained from a patient treated with radiotherapy plus ipilimumab. This TCR came from a human donor with non-small cell lung cancer who had a partial response to radiotherapy plus ipilimumab. CDR3 amino acids: CASSLAGGYEQYF. CDR3 sequence (DNA): TGTGCCAGCAGCCTAGCGGGAGGGTACGAGCAGTACTTC.